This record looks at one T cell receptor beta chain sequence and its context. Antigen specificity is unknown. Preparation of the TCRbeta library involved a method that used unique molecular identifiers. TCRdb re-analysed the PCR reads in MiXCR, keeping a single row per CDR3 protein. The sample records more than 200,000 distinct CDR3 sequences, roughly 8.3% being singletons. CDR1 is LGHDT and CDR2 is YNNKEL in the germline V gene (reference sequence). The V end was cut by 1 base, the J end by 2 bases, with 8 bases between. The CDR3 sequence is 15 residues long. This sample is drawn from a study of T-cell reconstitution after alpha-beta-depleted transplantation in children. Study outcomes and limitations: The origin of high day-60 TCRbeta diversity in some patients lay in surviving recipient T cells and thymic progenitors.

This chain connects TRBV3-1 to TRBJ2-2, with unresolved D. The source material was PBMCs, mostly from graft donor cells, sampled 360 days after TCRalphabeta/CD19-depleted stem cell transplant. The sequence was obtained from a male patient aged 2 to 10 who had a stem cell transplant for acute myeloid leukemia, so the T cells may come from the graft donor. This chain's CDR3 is CASSQGLLNTGELFF. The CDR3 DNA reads TGTGCCAGCAGCCAAGGGCTTTTAAACACCGGGGAGCTGTTTTTT.